This T cell receptor beta chain was identified in a study of T cell responses to AZD1222 COVID-19 vaccine. The study, taken as a whole, reports: Across the whole spike, CD4 TCRs peaked at regions 160-218 and 743-854. The donor group comprised mostly white British people and more females; the analysis possibly underestimated clonal diversity.

Profiled with immunoSEQ multiplex PCR; TCRdb holds only in-frame clones, not every one. The table has about 220,000 clones, about 93% seen once. CDR3 length equals 13 residues. The germline V gene has CDR1 MDHEN and CDR2 SYDVKM. The V gene lost 1 base and the J gene lost 7 bases, with 10 bases spanning the gap. Concerning this clone: The target antigen is unknown.

This receptor was identified in an adult in good health. The chain is built from TRBV28 and TRBJ1-2; unclear D gene. Sample: peripheral blood, taken on day 0 of MenACWY control vaccination. The CDR3 protein is CASSLSTDGGYTF. For the CDR3, the DNA is TGTGCCAGCAGTTTATCGACGGACGGTGGCTACACCTTC.